This T cell receptor (beta chain) was sequenced during a study of T cell clonality in common variable immunodeficiency. This CDR3 contains 15 residues. Germline V CDR1 and CDR2: MDHEN, SYDVKM. The data were produced by immunoSEQ multiplex PCR, yet TCRdb's version contains in-frame clones alone and is incomplete. There are around 52,000 clones in the sample, none observed a single time. Broader study findings: CVID subjects had higher TCRbeta clonality than healthy controls, most marked in about a third.

This clone was seen many times. The antigen is not known. The read comes to an end 3 residues before the CDR3 does, leaving the germline J gene to fill in the end. V gene TRBV28 combines with J gene TRBJ2-5, with TRBD1 as a possible D gene (5 bases). This clonotype originated in a person aged 18 to 75 in good health. Sequencing was carried out using peripheral blood mononuclear cells. The CDR3: CASSLIGQLSGTQYF. Partial CDR3 DNA: TGTGCCAGCAGTTTAATCGGACAACTATCAGGAACC.